Included here is one T cell receptor beta chain sequence, with context. Participants spanned ages roughly 18 to 90 years and resided in some 22 US areas. These data belong to a study of blood T cell repertoires in COVID-19. Sequenced by immunoSEQ multiplex PCR; TCRdb stores in-frame clones only, minus some. The table has a few hundred thousand clones, 75% to 85% seen once. In germline, CDR1 is SGDLS, CDR2 YYNGEE. The V gene lost 0 bases and the J gene lost 9 bases, with 10 bases spanning the gap. CDR3 length: 13 amino acids. V gene TRBV9 combines with J gene TRBJ2-1; D is uncertain. The TCR sequence derives from a man between 35 and 55 years old who had recovered from COVID-19. Source material: PBMCs or T cells enriched from blood (not recorded which). The CDR3 here is CASSVDRRSEQFF. The CDR3 DNA reads TGTGCCAGCAGCGTAGATAGAAGGAGTGAGCAGTTCTTC.